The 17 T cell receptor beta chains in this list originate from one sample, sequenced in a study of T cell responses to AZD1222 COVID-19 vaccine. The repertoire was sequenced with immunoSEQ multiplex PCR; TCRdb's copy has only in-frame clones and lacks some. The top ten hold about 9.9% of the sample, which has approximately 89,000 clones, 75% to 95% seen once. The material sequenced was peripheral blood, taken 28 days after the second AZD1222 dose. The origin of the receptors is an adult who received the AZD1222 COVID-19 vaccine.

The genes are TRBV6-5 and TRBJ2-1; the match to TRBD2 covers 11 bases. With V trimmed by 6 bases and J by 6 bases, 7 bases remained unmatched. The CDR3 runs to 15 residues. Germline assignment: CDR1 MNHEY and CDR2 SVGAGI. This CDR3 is CASSLTSGGGNEQFF. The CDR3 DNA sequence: TGTGCCAGCAGCCTAACTAGCGGGGGCGGCAATGAGCAGTTCTTC.

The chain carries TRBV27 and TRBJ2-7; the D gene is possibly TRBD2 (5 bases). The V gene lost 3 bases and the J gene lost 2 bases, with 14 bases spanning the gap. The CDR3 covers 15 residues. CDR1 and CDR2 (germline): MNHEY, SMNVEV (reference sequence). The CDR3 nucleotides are TGTGCCAGCAGTTTTCTAGCTTCTGGAACCTACGAGCAGTACTTC. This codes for CASSFLASGTYEQYF.

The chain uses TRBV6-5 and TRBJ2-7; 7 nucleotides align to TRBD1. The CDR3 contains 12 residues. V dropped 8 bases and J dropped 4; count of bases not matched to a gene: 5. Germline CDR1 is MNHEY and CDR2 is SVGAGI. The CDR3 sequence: CASWAGGYEQYF. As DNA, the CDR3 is TGTGCCAGCTGGGCAGGGGGATACGAGCAGTACTTC.

The CDR3 loop is CASSMTSGRADEQFF. CDR3 DNA: TGTGCCAGCAGCATGACTAGCGGGAGGGCGGATGAGCAGTTCTTC. V and J are TRBV9 and TRBJ2-1, with TRBD2 matching over 14 bases. CDR1 and CDR2 from the germline V gene are SGDLS and YYNGEE. With 4 bases clipped from V and 8 bases from J, the junction kept 5 bases outside the gene matches. The CDR3 length is 15 residues.

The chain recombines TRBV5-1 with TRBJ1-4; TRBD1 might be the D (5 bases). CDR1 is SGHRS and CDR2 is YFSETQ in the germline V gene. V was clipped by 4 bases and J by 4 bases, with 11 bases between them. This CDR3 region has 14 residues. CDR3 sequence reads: CASSRGGDNEKLFF. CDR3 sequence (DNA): TGCGCCAGCAGCCGTGGGGGGGATAATGAAAAACTGTTTTTT.

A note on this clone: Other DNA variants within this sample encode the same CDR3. CDR3 residues: CASSRRTGGSNQPQHF. CDR3 coding DNA: TGTGCCAGCAGCCGTCGGACAGGGGGCAGCAATCAGCCCCAGCATTTT. The J gene is TRBJ1-5, the V gene TRBV27; 11 bases are a match to TRBD1. The CDR3 has 16 amino acids. The germline CDR1 and CDR2 sequences are MNHEY and SMNVEV (reference sequence). Germline trimming cut 6 bases from V and 1 base from J; bases unmatched to any gene: 5.

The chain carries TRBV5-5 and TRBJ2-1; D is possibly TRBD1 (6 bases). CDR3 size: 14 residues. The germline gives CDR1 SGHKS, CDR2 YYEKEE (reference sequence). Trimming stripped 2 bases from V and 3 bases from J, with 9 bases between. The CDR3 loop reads CASSLQGSYNEQFF. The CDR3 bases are TGTGCCAGCAGCTTACAGGGCAGCTACAATGAGCAGTTCTTC.

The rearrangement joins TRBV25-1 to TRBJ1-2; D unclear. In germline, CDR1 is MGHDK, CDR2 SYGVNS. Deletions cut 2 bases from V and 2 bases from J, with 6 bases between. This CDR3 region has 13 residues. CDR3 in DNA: TGTGCCAGCAGTGAAAGTGCAAACTATGGCTACACCTTC. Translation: CASSESANYGYTF.

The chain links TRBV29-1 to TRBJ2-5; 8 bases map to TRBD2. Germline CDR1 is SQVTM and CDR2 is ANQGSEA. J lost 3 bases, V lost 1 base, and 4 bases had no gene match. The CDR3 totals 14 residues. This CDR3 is CSVEGTSLKETQYF. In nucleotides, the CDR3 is TGCAGCGTTGAAGGGACTAGCTTAAAAGAGACCCAGTACTTC.

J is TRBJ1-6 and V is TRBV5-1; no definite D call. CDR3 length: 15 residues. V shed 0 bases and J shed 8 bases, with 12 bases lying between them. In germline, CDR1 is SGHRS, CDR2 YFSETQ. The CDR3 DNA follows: TGCGCCAGCAGCTTGGGACTCCGGGGTCATTCACCCCTCCACTTT. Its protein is CASSLGLRGHSPLHF. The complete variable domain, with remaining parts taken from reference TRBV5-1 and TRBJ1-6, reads KAGVTQTPRYLIKTRGQQVTLSCSPISGHRSVSWYQQTPGQGLQFLFEYFSETQRNKGNFPGRFSGRQFSNSRSEMNVSTLELGDSALYLCASSLGLRGHSPLHFGNGTRLTVT.

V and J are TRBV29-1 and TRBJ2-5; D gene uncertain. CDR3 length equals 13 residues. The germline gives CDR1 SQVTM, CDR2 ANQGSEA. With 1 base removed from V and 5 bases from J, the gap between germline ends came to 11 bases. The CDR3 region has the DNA TGCAGCGTTGAAGGGACCCGTCCGGAGACCCAGTACTTC. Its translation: CSVEGTRPETQYF.

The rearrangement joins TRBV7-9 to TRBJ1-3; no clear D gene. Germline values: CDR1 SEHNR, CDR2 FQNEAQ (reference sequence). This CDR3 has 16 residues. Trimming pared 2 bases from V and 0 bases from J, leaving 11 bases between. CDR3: CASSLRHTSSGNTIYF. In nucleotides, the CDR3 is TGTGCCAGCAGCTTAAGGCATACTAGCTCTGGAAACACCATATATTTT.

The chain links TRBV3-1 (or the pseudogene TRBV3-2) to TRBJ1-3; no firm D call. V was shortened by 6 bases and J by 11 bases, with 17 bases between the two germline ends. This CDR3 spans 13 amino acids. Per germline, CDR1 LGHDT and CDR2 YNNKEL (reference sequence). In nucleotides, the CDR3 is TGTGCCAGCAGTCAGCTTAGTTCCAGCGCCATATATTTT. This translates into CASSQLSSSAIYF.

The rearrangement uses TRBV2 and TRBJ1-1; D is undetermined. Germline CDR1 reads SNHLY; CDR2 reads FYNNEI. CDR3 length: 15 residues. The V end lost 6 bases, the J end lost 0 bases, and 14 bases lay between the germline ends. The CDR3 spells CASSSTKFMNTEAFF. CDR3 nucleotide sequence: TGTGCCAGCAGCTCGACCAAGTTCATGAACACTGAAGCTTTCTTT.

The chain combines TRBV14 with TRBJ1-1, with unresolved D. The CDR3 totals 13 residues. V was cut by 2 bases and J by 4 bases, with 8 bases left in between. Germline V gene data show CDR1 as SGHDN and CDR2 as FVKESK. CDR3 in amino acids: CASSQQQVTEAFF. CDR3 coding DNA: TGTGCCAGCAGCCAACAGCAGGTCACTGAAGCTTTCTTT.

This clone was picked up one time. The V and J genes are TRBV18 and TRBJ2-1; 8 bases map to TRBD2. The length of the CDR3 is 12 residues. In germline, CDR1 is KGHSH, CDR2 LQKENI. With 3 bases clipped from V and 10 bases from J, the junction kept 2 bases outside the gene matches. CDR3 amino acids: CASSPTSGEQFF. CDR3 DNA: TGTGCCAGCTCACCTACTAGCGGCGAGCAGTTCTTC. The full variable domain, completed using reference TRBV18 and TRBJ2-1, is NAGVMQNPRHLVRRRGQEARLRCSPMKGHSHVYWYRQLPEEGLKFMVYLQKENIIDESGMPKERFSAEFPKEGPSILRIQQVVRGDSAAYFCASSPTSGEQFFGPGTRLTVL.

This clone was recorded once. For the CDR3, the DNA is TGTGCCAGCAGCCTAGGGGGCGCGGGAACCTTC. Translating it yields CASSLGGAGTF. The chain combines TRBV3-1 (or the pseudogene TRBV3-2) with TRBJ1-2; 7 nucleotides match TRBD1. V gave up 4 bases and J gave up 14 bases; unmatched junction bases: 7. CDR1 is LGHDT and CDR2 is YNNKEL in the germline V gene (reference sequence). This CDR3 comprises 11 residues.